Sequencing of this T cell receptor beta chain was carried out in a study of blood T cell repertoires in COVID-19. Here immunoSEQ multiplex PCR was the method, and the copy in TCRdb shows in-frame clones only, minus some. The sample has some 400,000 clones; about 87% are singletons. This CDR3 is 13 amino acids long. CDR1 is MRHNA and CDR2 is SNTAGT in the germline V gene. Trimming cost V 7 bases and J 4 bases, with 14 bases left between them. What was sequenced was peripheral blood. J is TRBJ2-7 and V is TRBV6-4; TRBD2 might be the D (6 bases). This receptor was identified in a woman aged 30 to 39 with COVID-19, enrolled during active disease. The CDR3 is CASKPGTLYEQYF. The CDR3, as DNA: TGTGCCAGCAAGCCAGGGACTTTGTACGAGCAGTACTTC.